A single sample gave rise to the 3 T cell receptor beta chains below, sequenced in a study of blood T cell repertoires in COVID-19 (dated by TCRdb to between 2020 and 2021). The library was produced with the immunoSEQ multiplex PCR assay. TCRdb took this table from immuneACCESS and kept in-frame rearrangements with V and J called. Such tables lack part of the clones; where checked against another copy, unresolved V genes explain under half of the gap, and the rest is unexplained. This sample gives 70,000 or so clones in total; under 95% of them show up just once. The ten biggest clones cover roughly 8% of the sample. The sequenced sample consisted of peripheral blood. Receptor source: a human donor in a cohort sampled during active COVID-19.

The chain links TRBV11-2 to TRBJ2-1, with D unresolved. With 2 bases removed from V and 3 bases from J, the gap between germline ends came to 14 bases. The CDR3 loop spans 16 amino acids. Germline lookup yields CDR1 SGHAT and CDR2 FQNNGV. In DNA, the CDR3 is TGTGCCAGCAGCTTATCGGCCGGAGTAATCTACAATGAGCAGTTCTTC. Its protein product is CASSLSAGVIYNEQFF. Together with reference TRBV11-2 and TRBJ2-1, the CDR3 gives the full variable domain: EAGVAQSPRYKIIEKRQSVAFWCNPISGHATLYWYQQILGQGPKLLIQFQNNGVVDDSQLPKDRFSAERLKGVDSTLKIQPAKLEDSAVYLCASSLSAGVIYNEQFFGPGTRLTVL.

The rearrangement joins TRBV7-8 to TRBJ1-2; D may be TRBD1 (5 bases). The germline gives CDR1 SGHVS, CDR2 FQNEAQ. The CDR3 loop spans 15 amino acids. The V gene lost 5 bases and the J gene lost 7 bases, with 20 bases spanning the gap. The CDR3 DNA reads as TGTGCCAGCAGCCCCCCAGTTGGGGCGCGTTCTGGCTACACCTTC. Amino acid sequence: CASSPPVGARSGYTF.

The rearrangement joins TRBV4-1 to TRBJ2-4, with 12 bases fitting TRBD2. Germline CDR1 reads MGHRA; CDR2 reads YSYEKL. The CDR3 is 19 residues long. V was clipped by 0 bases and J by 2 bases; unmatched bases: 8. CDR3 nucleotides: TGCGCCAGCAGCCAAGATAGACTAGCGGGGGAGTACTCCAAAAACATTCAGTACTTC. It codes for CASSQDRLAGEYSKNIQYF.